These T cell receptor beta chains were read from a single sample in a study of shared clonotypes between healthy human individuals. Libraries were prepared by immunoSEQ multiplex PCR; TCRdb keeps only in-frame clonotypes and omits some of them. The data hold under 650,000 clones, with roughly 95% observed a single time. Sequencing was carried out using naive CD4+ T cells sorted from blood. Receptors were obtained from a woman in her thirties in good health. Both conserved end residues are trimmed from each CDR3. Fields, in order: J gene, V gene, CDR3 protein.

J: TRBJ2-7; V: TRBV30; CDR3: AWTPGDGYEQY
J: TRBJ2-3; V: TRBV2; CDR3: ASSEEGRNTQY
J: TRBJ1-3; V: TRBV4-2; CDR3: ASSLEGGGNTIY
J: TRBJ2-7; V: TRBV19; CDR3: ASSIVWVGPGSDATYEQY
J: TRBJ1-4; V: TRBV2; CDR3: ASSRQLLDGEKLF
J: TRBJ2-3; V: TRBV15; CDR3: ATSGGRNTQY
J: TRBJ2-7; V: TRBV27; CDR3: ASSLRGHPIYEQY
J: TRBJ2-3; V: TRBV11-2; CDR3: ASSLDLGSNTQY
J: NA; V: TRBV5-6; CDR3: ASSGGSYEQY
J: TRBJ1-4; V: TRBV28; CDR3: ASSFIQRSNEKLF
J: TRBJ1-3; V: TRBV7-9; CDR3: ARGTLSGNTIY
J: TRBJ1-1; V: TRBV18; CDR3: ASSSNFDTEAF
J: TRBJ2-5; V: TRBV7-9; CDR3: ASRRGQETQY
J: TRBJ2-2; V: TRBV6-6; CDR3: ASSVDGGYTGELF
J: TRBJ2-1; V: TRBV5-4; CDR3: ASGPWSGRDNEQF
J: TRBJ2-1; V: TRBV7-9; CDR3: ASSWRFAPYNEQF
J: TRBJ1-1; V: TRBV19; CDR3: ASSIFTGVETEAF
J: TRBJ2-1; V: TRBV2; CDR3: ASKEESGNYNEQF
J: TRBJ2-1; V: TRBV28; CDR3: ASLAGSSYNEQF
J: TRBJ2-1; V: TRBV5-1; CDR3: ASSLAVANEQF
J: TRBJ2-6; V: TRBV18; CDR3: ASSLDLRGANVLT
J: TRBJ2-7; V: TRBV5-4; CDR3: ASSYYDRGFTYEQY
J: TRBJ1-1; V: TRBV5-6; CDR3: ASSPGWNRNTEAF
J: TRBJ1-2; V: TRBV27; CDR3: ASTRTGRNPWVDGGYT
J: TRBJ2-7; V: TRBV13; CDR3: ASSSRGPYEQY
J: TRBJ2-1; V: TRBV7-2; CDR3: ASSDHGGQGSNEQF
J: TRBJ1-6; V: TRBV5-4; CDR3: ASSLLRANSPLH
J: TRBJ2-5; V: TRBV5-4; CDR3: ASSLQETQY
J: NA; V: TRBV6-5; CDR3: ASSPGFGPAYEQY
J: TRBJ1-1; V: TRBV28; CDR3: ASTPSGEGKTEAF
J: NA; V: TRBV7-3; CDR3: ASGRSGRGLGSYEQY
J: NA; V: TRBV11-2; CDR3: ASSHTVGHSSYEQY
J: TRBJ2-5; V: TRBV5-4; CDR3: ASSSGTKETQY
J: TRBJ2-5; V: TRBV7-9; CDR3: ASSLTGMAETQY
J: TRBJ1-2; V: TRBV28; CDR3: ASGTEIYGYT
J: TRBJ1-1; V: TRBV7-9; CDR3: ASSLTQVNTEAF
J: TRBJ1-2; V: TRBV5-6; CDR3: ASSFSDGSLRGYT
J: TRBJ1-1; V: TRBV2; CDR3: ASSEQRGGVRVFKAF
J: TRBJ1-2; V: TRBV18; CDR3: ASSHPQGGYT
J: TRBJ2-3; V: TRBV28; CDR3: ASSSLTSGTLDTQY
J: TRBJ2-6; V: TRBV7-9; CDR3: ASRNVSSRLHGANVLT
J: TRBJ2-7; V: TRBV4-2; CDR3: ASSQDGGLDEQY
J: TRBJ2-1; V: TRBV2; CDR3: ASSAGREVF
J: TRBJ1-1; V: TRBV6-5; CDR3: ASTSDAIEAF
J: TRBJ2-1; V: TRBV5-4; CDR3: ASSSQIRGGYNEQF
J: TRBJ1-4; V: TRBV5-1; CDR3: ASSLGQLEGEKLF
J: TRBJ2-7; V: TRBV5-8; CDR3: ASSLGLQVVSYEQY
J: TRBJ2-5; V: TRBV28; CDR3: ASAFPPKRTPQETQY
J: TRBJ2-1; V: TRBV18; CDR3: ASSSRQAYNEQF
J: TRBJ1-5; V: TRBV2; CDR3: ASSFGLGNQPQH
J: TRBJ2-1; V: TRBV5-1; CDR3: ASSLDSNEQF
J: NA; V: TRBV13; CDR3: ASSHALAAGLDEQY
J: TRBJ2-1; V: TRBV29-1; CDR3: SVYRTSGTNNEQF